The subject of this entry is one T cell receptor (beta chain). This sample stems from a study of T-cell memory formation after mild COVID-19. Per the germline V gene, CDR1 is MNHNY and CDR2 is SVGAGI (reference sequence). The germline V and J ends were trimmed by 7 bases and 2 bases, with 9 bases remaining between them. The CDR3 spans 12 residues. TCRdb ran MiXCR on the 5' RACE reads and lists one entry per CDR3 protein. The repertoire consists of some 86,000 distinct CDR3 sequences, with around a quarter occurring once and the leading ten covering less than 55%. The receptor was isolated from a young man who had mild COVID-19 (a few samples of this study predate the infection). Cell type and time point are not known. The gene calls are TRBV6-6 and TRBJ2-7, with D possibly matching TRBD2 (5 bases). The sample comprised PBMCs or a T cell subset sorted from them (not recorded which). CDR3 DNA: TGTGCCAGCACGGACGGGACCTACGAGCAGTACTTC. Protein product: CASTDGTYEQYF.